The clone carrying this T cell receptor beta chain was counted a few times. This entry is derived from a study of human T cells and chemical hapten exposure. Study-wide context: All patients underwent weekly scalp dosing with diphenylcyclopropenone for the full roughly 24-week study. Epicutaneous patch tests delivered 0.01% DPC to the upper back, with evaluation at 6 days.

Time point in this sample: patch test 1, 2 weeks after DPC sensitization. Stated treatment: therapeutic diphenylcyclopropenone sensitization with weekly scalp DPC. The CDR3 runs 14 residues. V shed 4 bases and J shed 5 bases, with 11 bases lying between them. CDR1 and CDR2 from the germline V gene are LGHNA and YSLEER. TCRdb processed the RACE reads anew with MiXCR; each CDR3 protein has one entry. The data hold some 340,000 distinct CDR3 sequences, with roughly 6.9% observed a single time. The chain joins TRBV4-3 to TRBJ1-4, with D unresolved. The sample consisted of whole blood, taken in connection with sensitization to the hapten diphenylcyclopropenone (DPC). The TCR was taken from a young woman with alopecia areata. Some clones in this sample may be carry-over from other donors' samples. CDR3 sequence: CASSPGPNNEKLFF. In DNA form, the CDR3 reads TGCGCCAGCAGCCCCGGGCCTAACAATGAAAAACTGTTTTTT.